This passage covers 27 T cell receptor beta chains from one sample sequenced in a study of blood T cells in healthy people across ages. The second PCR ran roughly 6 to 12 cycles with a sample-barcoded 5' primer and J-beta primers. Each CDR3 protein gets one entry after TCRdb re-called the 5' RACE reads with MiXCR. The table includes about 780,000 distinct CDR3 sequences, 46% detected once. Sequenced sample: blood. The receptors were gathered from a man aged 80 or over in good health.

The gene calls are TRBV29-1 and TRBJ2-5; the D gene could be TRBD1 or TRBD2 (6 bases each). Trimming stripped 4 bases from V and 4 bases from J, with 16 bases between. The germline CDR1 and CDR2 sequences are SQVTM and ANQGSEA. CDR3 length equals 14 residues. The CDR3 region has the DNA TGCAGCGTTGGCTTAAGGGGGGACGGAGAGACCCAGTACTTC. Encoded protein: CSVGLRGDGETQYF.

The CDR3, as DNA: TGCAGTGCTAGAGAGGGCCAGCCTTACTACACCTTC. This translates into CSAREGQPYYTF. The chain employs TRBV20-1 and TRBJ1-2; D ambiguous. The germline V and J ends were trimmed by 0 bases and 10 bases, with 12 bases remaining between them. Looked up from germline, CDR1 is DFQATT and CDR2 is SNEGSKA (reference sequence). The CDR3 sequence is 12 residues long.

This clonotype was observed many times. CDR3 DNA: TGCGCCAGCGGATCTGACAGGGATAGCGCCTACGAGCAGTACTTC. It specifies CASGSDRDSAYEQYF. The rearrangement uses TRBV5-1 and TRBJ2-7, with 7 bases matching TRBD1. Germline values: CDR1 SGHRS, CDR2 YFSETQ. V lost 7 bases and J lost 2; bases outside the gene matches: 12. CDR3 size: 15 residues.

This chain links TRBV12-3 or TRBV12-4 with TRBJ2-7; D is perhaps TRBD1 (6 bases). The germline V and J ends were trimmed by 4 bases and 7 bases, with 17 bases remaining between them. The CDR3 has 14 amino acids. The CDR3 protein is CASSSRTVLQEQYF. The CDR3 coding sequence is TGTGCCAGCAGTTCGCGGACAGTACTGCAGGAGCAGTACTTC.

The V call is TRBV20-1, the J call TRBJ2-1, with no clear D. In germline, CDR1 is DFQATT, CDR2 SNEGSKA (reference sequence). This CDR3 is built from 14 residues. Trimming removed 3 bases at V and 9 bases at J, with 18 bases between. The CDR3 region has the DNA TGCAGTGCTAGTAGGTCGGTCCTATACGGTGAGCAGTTCTTC. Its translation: CSASRSVLYGEQFF.

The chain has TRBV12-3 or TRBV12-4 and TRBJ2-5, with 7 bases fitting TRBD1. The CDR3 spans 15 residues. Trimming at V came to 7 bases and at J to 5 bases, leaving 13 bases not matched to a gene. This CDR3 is CASIRRQGPAETQYF. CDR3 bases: TGTGCCAGCATTCGTCGACAGGGCCCAGCGGAGACCCAGTACTTC.

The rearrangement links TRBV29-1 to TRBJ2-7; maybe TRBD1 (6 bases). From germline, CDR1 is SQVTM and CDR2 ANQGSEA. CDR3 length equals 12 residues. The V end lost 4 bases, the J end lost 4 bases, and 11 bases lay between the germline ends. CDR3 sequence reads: CSVVYREYEQYF. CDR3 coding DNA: TGCAGCGTTGTTTACAGGGAATACGAGCAGTACTTC.

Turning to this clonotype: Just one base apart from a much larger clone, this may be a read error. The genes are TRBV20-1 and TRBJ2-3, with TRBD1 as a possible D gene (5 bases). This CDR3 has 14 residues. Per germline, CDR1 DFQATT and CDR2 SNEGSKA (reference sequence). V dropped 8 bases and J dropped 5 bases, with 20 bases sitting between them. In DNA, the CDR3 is TGCAGTACACGCTTCAGGGTTTCCGGAGATACGCAGTATTTT. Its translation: CSTRFRVSGDTQYF.

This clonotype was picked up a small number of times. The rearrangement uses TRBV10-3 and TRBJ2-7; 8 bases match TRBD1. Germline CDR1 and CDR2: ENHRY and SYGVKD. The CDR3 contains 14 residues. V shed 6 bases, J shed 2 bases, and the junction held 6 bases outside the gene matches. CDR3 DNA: TGTGCCATCAGCTCCGGACAGGGCGCCTACGAGCAGTACTTC. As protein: CAISSGQGAYEQYF.

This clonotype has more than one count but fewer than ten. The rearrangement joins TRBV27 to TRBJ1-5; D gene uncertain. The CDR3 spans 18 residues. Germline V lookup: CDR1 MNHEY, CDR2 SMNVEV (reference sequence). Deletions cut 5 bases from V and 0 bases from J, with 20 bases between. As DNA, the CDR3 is TGTGCCAGCAGTGTCGACGGAGCAGCTATATATAGCAATCAGCCCCAGCATTTT. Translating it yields CASSVDGAAIYSNQPQHF.

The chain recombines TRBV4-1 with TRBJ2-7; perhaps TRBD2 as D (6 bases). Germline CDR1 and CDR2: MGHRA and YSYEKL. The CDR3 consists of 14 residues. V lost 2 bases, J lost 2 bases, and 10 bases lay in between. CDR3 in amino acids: CASSQLPGAYEQYF. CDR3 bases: TGCGCCAGCAGCCAACTCCCGGGGGCCTACGAGCAGTACTTC.

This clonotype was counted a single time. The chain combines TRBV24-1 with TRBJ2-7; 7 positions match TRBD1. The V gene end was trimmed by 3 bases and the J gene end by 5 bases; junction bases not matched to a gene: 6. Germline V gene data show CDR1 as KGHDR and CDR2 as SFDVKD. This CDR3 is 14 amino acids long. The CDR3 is CATSDPTGDDEQYF. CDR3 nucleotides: TGTGCCACCAGTGATCCCACAGGGGACGACGAGCAGTACTTC.

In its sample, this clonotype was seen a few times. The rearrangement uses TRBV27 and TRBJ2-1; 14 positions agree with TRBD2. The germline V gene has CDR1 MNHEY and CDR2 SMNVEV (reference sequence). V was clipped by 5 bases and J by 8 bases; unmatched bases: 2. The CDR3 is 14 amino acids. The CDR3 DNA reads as TGTGCCAGCAGTATGGGACTAGCGGGAGATGAGCAGTTCTTC. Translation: CASSMGLAGDEQFF.

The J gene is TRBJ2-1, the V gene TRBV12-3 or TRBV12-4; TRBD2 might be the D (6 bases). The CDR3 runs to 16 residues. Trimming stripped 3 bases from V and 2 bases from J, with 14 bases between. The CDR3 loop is CASSLGTGDAYNEQFF. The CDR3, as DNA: TGTGCCAGCAGTTTGGGGACGGGGGATGCCTACAATGAGCAGTTCTTC.

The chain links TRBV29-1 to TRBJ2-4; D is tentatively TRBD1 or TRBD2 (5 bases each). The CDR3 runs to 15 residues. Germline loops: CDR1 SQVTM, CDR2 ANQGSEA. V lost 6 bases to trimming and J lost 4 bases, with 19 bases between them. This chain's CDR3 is CSVQPDVGRKNIQYF. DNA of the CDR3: TGCAGCGTCCAACCTGATGTGGGACGGAAAAACATTCAGTACTTC.

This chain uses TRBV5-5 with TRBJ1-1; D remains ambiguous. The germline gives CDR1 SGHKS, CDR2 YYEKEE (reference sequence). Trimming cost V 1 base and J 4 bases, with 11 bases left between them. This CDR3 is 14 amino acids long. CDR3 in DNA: TGTGCCAGCAGCTTGTTGGATCGTGGCACTGAAGCTTTCTTT. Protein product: CASSLLDRGTEAFF.

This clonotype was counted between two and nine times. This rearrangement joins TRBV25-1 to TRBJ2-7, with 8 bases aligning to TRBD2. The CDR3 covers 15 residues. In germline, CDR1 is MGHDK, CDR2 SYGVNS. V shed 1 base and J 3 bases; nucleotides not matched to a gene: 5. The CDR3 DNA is TGTGCCAGCAGTGAATTTGGGACTAGTGGCTACGAGCAGTACTTC. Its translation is CASSEFGTSGYEQYF.

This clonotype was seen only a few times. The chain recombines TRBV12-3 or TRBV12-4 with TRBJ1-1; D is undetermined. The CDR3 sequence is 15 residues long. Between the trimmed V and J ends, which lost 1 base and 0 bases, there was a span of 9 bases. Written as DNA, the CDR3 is TGTGCCAGCAGTTTAGTTGTGGGGATGAACACTGAAGCTTTCTTT. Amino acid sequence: CASSLVVGMNTEAFF.

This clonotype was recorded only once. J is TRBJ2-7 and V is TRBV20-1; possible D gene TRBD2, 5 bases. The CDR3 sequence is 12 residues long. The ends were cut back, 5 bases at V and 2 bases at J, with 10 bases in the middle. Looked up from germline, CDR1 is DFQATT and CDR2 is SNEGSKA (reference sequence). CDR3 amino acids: CSAGGPTYEQYF. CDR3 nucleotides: TGCAGTGCTGGCGGGCCCACCTACGAGCAGTACTTC.

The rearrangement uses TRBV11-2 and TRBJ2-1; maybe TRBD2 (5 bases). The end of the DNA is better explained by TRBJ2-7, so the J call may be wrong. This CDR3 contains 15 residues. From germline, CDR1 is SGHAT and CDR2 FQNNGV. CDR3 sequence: CASSLGSGKTYEQYF. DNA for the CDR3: TGTGCCAGCAGCTTAGGGAGCGGAAAGACCTACGAGCAGTACTTC.

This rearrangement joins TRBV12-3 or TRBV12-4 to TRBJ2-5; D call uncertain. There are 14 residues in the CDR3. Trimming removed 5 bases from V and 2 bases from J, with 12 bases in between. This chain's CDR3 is CASSRRSGQETQYF. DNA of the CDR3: TGTGCCAGCAGTCGCCGGAGTGGGCAAGAGACCCAGTACTTC.

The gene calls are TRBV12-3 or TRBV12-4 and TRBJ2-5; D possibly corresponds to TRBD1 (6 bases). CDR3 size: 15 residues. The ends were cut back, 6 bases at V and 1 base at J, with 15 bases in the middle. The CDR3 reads CASSTFGQIQETQYF. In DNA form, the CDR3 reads TGTGCCAGCAGCACCTTTGGACAGATCCAAGAGACCCAGTACTTC.

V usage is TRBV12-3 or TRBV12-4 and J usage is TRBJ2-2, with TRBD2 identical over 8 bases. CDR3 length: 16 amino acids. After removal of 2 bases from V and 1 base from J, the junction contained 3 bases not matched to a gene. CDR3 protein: CASSLRREENTGELFF. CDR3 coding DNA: TGTGCCAGCAGTTTAAGGCGGGAGGAGAACACCGGGGAGCTGTTTTTT.

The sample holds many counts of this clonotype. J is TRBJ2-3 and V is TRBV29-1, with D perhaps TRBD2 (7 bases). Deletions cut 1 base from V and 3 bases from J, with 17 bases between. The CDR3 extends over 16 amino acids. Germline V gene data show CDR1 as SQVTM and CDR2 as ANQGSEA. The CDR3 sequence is CSVEGHRAAGTDTQYF. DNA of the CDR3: TGCAGCGTTGAAGGGCACAGGGCAGCGGGAACAGATACGCAGTATTTT.

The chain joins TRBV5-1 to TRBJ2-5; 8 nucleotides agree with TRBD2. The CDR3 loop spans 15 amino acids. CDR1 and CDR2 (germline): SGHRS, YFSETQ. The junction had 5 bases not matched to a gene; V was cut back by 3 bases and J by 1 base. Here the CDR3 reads CASSSRTSPQETQYF. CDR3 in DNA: TGCGCCAGCAGCTCACGGACTAGCCCCCAAGAGACCCAGTACTTC.

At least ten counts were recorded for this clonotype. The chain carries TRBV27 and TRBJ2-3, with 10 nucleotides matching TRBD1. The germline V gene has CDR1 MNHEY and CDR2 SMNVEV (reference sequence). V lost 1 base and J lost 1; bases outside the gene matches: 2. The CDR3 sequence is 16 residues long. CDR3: CASSLFGTGGTDTQYF. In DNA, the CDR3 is TGTGCCAGCAGTTTATTCGGGACAGGGGGCACAGATACGCAGTATTTT.

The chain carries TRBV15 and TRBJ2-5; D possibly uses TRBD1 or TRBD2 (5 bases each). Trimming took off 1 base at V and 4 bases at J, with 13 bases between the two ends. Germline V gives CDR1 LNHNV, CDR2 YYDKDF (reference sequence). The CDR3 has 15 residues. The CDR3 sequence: CATSRAGRDRETQYF. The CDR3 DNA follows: TGTGCCACCAGCAGAGCCGGCCGGGACCGAGAGACCCAGTACTTC. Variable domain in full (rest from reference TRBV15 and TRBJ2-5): DAMVIQNPRYQVTQFGKPVTLSCSQTLNHNVMYWYQQKSSQAPKLLFHYYDKDFNNEADTPDNFQSRRPNTSFCFLDIRSPGLGDTAMYLCATSRAGRDRETQYFGPGTRLLVL.